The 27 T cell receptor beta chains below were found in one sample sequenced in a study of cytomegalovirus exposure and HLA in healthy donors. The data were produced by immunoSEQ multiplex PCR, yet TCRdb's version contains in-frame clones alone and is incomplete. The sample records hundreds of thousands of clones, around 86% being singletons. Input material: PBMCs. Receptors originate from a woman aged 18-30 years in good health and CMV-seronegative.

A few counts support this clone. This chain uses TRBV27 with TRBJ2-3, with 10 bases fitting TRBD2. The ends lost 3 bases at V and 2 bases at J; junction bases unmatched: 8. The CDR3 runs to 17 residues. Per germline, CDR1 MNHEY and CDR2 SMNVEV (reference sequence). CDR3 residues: CASSFLTSGTVTDTQYF. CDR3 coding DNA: TGTGCCAGCAGTTTCCTTACTAGCGGGACCGTCACAGATACGCAGTATTTT.

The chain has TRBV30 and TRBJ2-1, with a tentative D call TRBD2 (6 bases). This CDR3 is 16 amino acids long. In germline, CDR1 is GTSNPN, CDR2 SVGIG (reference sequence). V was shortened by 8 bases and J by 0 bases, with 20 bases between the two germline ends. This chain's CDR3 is CARTNSSVGSYNEQFF. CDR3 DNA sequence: TGTGCCCGAACTAATTCTAGCGTGGGCTCCTACAATGAGCAGTTCTTC.

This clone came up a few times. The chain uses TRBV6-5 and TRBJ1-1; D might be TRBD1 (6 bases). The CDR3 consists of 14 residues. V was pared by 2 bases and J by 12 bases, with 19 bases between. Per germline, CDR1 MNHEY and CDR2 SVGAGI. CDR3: CASSYPGDTEDPFF. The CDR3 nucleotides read TGTGCCAGCAGTTACCCAGGGGACACGGAGGATCCTTTCTTT.

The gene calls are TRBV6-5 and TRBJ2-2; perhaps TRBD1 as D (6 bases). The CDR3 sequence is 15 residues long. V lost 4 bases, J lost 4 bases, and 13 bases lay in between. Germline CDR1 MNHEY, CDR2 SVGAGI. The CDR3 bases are TGTGCCAGCAGTTTTAGCGACAGGCCCACCGGGGAGCTGTTTTTT. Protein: CASSFSDRPTGELFF.

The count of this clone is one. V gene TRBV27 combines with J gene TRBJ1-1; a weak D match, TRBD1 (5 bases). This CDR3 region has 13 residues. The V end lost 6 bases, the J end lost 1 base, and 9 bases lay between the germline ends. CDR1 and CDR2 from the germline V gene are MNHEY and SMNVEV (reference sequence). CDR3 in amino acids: CASRPDRNTEAFF. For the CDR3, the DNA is TGTGCCAGCAGGCCTGACAGGAACACTGAAGCTTTCTTT.

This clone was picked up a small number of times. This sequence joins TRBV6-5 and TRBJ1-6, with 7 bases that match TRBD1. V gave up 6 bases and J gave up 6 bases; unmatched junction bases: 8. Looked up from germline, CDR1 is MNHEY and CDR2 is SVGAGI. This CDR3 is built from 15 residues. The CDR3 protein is CASRYTQGGNSPLHF. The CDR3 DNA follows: TGTGCCAGCAGATATACCCAGGGGGGTAATTCACCCCTCCACTTT.

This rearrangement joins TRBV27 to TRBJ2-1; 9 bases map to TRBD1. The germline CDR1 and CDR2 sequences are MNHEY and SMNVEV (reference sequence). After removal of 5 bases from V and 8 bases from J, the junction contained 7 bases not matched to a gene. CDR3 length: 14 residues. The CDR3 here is CASSRDREHYEQFF. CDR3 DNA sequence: TGTGCCAGCAGTCGGGACAGGGAACATTATGAGCAGTTCTTC.

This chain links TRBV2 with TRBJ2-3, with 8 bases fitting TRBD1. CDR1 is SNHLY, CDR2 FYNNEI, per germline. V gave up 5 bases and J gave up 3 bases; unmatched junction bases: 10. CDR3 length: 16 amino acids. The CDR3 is CASSQSRDRGTDTQYF. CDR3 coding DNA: TGTGCCAGCAGTCAGAGTCGAGACAGGGGAACAGATACGCAGTATTTT.

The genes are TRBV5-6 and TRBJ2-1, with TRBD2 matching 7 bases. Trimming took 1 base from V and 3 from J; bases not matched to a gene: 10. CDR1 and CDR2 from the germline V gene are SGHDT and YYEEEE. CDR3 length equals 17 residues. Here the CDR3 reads CASSLFWREYFYNEQFF. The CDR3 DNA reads TGTGCCAGCAGCTTGTTTTGGCGGGAGTACTTCTACAATGAGCAGTTCTTC.

CDR3 region: CASSSRGTGANVLTF. CDR3 bases: TGTGCCAGCAGTTCACGGGGGACTGGGGCCAACGTCCTGACTTTC. This sequence joins TRBV27 and TRBJ2-6; possibly TRBD2 for D (6 bases). The CDR3 loop spans 15 amino acids. V lost 4 bases to trimming and J lost 2 bases, with 9 bases between them. Germline CDR1 reads MNHEY; CDR2 reads SMNVEV (reference sequence).

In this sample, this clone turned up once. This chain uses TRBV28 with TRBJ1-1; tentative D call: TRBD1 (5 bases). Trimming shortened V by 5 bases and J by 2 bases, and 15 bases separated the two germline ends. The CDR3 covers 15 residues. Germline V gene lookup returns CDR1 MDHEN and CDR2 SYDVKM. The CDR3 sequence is CASSPELQANTEAFF. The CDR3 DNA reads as TGTGCCAGCAGTCCAGAGTTACAGGCAAACACTGAAGCTTTCTTT. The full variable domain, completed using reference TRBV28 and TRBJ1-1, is DVKVTQSSRYLVKRTGEKVFLECVQDMDHENMFWYRQDPGLGLRLIYFSYDVKMKEKGDIPEGYSVSREKKERFSLILESASTNQTSMYLCASSPELQANTEAFFGQGTRLTVV.

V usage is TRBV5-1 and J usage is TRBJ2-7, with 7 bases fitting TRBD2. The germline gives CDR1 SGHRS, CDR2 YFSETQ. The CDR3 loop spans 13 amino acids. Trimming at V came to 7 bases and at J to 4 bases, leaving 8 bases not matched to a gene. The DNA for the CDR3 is TGCGCCAGCGGGGGGGATAATGCGTACGAGCAGTACTTC. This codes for CASGGDNAYEQYF.

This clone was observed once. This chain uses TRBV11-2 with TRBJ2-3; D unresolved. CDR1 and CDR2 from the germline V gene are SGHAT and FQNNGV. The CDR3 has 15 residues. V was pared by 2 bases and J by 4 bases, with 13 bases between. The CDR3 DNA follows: TGTGCCAGCAGCTTAATACGGTCTGTCGCAGATACGCAGTATTTT. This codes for CASSLIRSVADTQYF.

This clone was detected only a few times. CDR3 protein: CASSGTGTVRGEKLFF. The DNA for the CDR3 is TGTGCCAGCAGTGGGACGGGGACAGTGCGAGGTGAAAAACTGTTTTTT. The V and J genes are TRBV2 and TRBJ1-4, with 7 nucleotides matching TRBD1. This CDR3 region has 16 residues. CDR1 SNHLY and CDR2 FYNNEI come from the germline V gene. V shed 4 bases and J 7 bases; nucleotides not matched to a gene: 12.

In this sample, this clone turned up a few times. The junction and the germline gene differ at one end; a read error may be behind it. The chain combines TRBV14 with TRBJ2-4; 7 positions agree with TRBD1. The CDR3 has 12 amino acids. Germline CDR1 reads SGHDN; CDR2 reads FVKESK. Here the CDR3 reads CASSQLQGVVNF. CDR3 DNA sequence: TGTGCCAGCAGCCAACTGCAGGGGGTTGTGAACTTC.

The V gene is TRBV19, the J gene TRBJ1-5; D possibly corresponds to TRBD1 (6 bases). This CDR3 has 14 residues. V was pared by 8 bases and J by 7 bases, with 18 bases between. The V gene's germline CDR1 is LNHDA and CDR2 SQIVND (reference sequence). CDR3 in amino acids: CASGARTGRQPQHF. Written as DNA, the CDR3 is TGTGCCAGTGGAGCCAGAACAGGGAGACAGCCCCAGCATTTT.

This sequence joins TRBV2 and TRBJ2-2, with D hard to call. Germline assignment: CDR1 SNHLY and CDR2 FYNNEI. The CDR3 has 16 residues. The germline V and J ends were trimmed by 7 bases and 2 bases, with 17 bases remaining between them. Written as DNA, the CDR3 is TGTGCCAGCACCCTTCAAGCCACTGCCAACACCGGGGAGCTGTTTTTT. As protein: CASTLQATANTGELFF.

This CDR3 is CASSPRGLDTDTQYF. CDR3 nucleotides: TGTGCCAGCAGCCCACGGGGACTAGACACAGATACGCAGTATTTT. V usage is TRBV5-4 and J usage is TRBJ2-3; 8 positions match TRBD2. Germline lookup yields CDR1 SGHNT and CDR2 YYREEE (reference sequence). V shed 4 bases, J shed 2 bases, and the junction held 6 bases outside the gene matches. This CDR3 is 15 amino acids long.

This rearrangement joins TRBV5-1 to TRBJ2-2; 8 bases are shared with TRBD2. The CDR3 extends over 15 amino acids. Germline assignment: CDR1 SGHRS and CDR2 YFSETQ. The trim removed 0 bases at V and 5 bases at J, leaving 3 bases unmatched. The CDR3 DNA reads TGCGCCAGCAGCTTGGCTAGCGGGTATACCGGGGAGCTGTTTTTT. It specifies CASSLASGYTGELFF.

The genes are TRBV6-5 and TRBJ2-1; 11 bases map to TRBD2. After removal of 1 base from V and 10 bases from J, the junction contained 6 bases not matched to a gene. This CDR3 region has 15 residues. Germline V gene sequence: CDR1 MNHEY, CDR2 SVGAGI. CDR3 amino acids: CASSYFASGRLEQFF. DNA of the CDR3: TGTGCCAGCAGTTACTTTGCTAGCGGGAGGCTCGAGCAGTTCTTC.

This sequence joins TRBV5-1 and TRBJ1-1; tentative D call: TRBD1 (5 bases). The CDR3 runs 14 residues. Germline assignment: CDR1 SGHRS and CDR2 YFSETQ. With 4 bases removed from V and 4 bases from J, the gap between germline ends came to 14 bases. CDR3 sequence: CASSLQGGSTEAFF. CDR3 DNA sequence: TGCGCCAGCAGCCTCCAGGGAGGGAGCACTGAAGCTTTCTTT.

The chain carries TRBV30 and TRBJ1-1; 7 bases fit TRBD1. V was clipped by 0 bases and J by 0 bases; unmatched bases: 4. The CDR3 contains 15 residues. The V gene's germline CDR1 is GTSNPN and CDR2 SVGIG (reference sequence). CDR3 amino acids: CAWSVRDRVNTEAFF. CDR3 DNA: TGTGCCTGGAGTGTACGCGACAGGGTGAACACTGAAGCTTTCTTT.

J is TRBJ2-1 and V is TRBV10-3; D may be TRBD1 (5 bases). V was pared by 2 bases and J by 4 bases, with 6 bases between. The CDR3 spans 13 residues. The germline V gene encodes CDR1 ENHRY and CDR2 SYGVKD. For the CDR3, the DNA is TGTGCCATCAGTGAGGACAGTTACAATGAGCAGTTCTTC. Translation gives CAISEDSYNEQFF.

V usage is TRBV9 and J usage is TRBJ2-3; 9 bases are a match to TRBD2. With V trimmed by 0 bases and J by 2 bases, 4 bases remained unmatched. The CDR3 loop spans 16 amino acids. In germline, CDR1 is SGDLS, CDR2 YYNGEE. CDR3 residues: CASSVGLAGITDTQYF. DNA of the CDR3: TGTGCCAGCAGCGTAGGCCTAGCGGGGATCACAGATACGCAGTATTTT.

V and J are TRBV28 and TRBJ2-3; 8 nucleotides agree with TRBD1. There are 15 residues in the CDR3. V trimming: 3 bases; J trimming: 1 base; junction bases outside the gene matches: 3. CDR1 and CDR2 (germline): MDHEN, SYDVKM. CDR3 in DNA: TGTGCCAGCAGTTTGGACAGGGAGGGCACAGATACGCAGTATTTT. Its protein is CASSLDREGTDTQYF.

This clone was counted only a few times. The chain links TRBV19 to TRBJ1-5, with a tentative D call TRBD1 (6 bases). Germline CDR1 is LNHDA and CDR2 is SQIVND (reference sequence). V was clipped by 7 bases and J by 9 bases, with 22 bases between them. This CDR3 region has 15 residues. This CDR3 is CASTSLQGPTRPQHF. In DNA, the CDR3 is TGTGCCAGTACCTCCTTACAGGGACCCACCCGGCCCCAGCATTTT.

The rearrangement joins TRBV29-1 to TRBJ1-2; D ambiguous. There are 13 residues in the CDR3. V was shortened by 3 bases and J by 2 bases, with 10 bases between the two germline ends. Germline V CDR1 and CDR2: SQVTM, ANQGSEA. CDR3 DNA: TGCAGCGTTGAGGCACCATTGAACTATGGCTACACCTTC. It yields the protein CSVEAPLNYGYTF.